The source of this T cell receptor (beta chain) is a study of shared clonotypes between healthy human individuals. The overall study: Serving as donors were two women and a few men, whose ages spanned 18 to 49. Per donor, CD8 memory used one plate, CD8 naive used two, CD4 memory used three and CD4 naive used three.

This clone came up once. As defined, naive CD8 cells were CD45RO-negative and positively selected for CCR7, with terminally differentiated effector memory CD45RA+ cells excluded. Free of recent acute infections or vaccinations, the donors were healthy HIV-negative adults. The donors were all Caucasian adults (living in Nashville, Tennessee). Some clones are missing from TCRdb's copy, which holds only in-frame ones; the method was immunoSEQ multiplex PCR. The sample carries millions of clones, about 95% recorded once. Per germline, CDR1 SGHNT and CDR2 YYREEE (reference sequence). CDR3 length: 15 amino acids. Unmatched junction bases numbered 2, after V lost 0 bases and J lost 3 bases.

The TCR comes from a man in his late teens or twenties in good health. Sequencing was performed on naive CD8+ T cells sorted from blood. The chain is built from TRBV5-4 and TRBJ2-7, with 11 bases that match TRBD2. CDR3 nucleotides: TGTGCCAGCAGCTTGGCGACTAGCGGGGTCTACGAGCAGTACTTC. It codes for CASSLATSGVYEQYF. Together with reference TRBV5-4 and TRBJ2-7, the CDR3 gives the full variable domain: ETGVTQSPTHLIKTRGQQVTLRCSSQSGHNTVSWYQQALGQGPQFIFQYYREEENGRGNFPPRFSGLQFPNYSSELNVNALELDDSALYLCASSLATSGVYEQYFGPGTRLTVT.